The 22 T cell receptor beta chains below all came from one sample that was sequenced in a study of CD8 T cells in Susac syndrome. An input of about 0.5 to 1 ug of RNA was subjected to reverse transcription using random hexamers. TCRdb itself ran the immunoSEQ multiplex PCR reads through MiXCR, one entry per CDR3 protein. The sample records 70,000 or so distinct CDR3 sequences, less than 95% being singletons. Sequencing was carried out using CD8+ T cells from PBMCs. The receptors stem from a human donor with multiple sclerosis.

V is TRBV4-2 and J is TRBJ2-5, with 8 bases identical to TRBD1. V was pared by 5 bases and J by 5 bases, with 10 bases of the junction left unmatched. The CDR3 runs to 15 residues. CDR1 LGHNA and CDR2 YNFKEQ come from the germline V gene. The CDR3 coding sequence is TGTGCCAGCAGCTCTCCCGCAGGGGGCTTGGAGACCCAGTACTTC. This gives the protein CASSSPAGGLETQYF.

The J gene is TRBJ1-3, the V gene TRBV27; D might be TRBD1 (6 bases). Germline CDR1 reads MNHEY; CDR2 reads SMNVEV (reference sequence). The CDR3 consists of 15 residues. The V end lost 2 bases, the J end lost 2 bases, and 10 bases lay between the germline ends. CDR3 DNA: TGTGCCAGCAGTTTAATAAAGGGGGCTGGAAACACCATATATTTT. Protein product: CASSLIKGAGNTIYF.

This chain links TRBV7-8 with TRBJ1-5, with 9 bases matching TRBD1. The trim removed 0 bases at V and 5 bases at J, leaving 8 bases unmatched. This CDR3 has 17 amino acids. Germline assignment: CDR1 SGHVS and CDR2 FQNEAQ. The CDR3 here is CASSLAPGQGSYQPQHF. The CDR3 DNA follows: TGTGCCAGCAGCTTAGCACCGGGACAGGGTTCTTATCAGCCCCAGCATTTT.

V usage is TRBV27 and J usage is TRBJ2-2; D is possibly TRBD2 (5 bases). Trimming removed 3 bases at V and 6 bases at J, with 11 bases between. CDR3 length: 14 amino acids. In germline, CDR1 is MNHEY, CDR2 SMNVEV (reference sequence). CDR3 DNA sequence: TGTGCCAGCAGTTTCGTCCTCGGGGCCGGGGAGCTGTTTTTT. This translates into CASSFVLGAGELFF.

The gene calls are TRBV19 and TRBJ2-2, with 12 bases aligning to TRBD2. J gave up 8 bases and V 6 bases, and 1 base lay outside the gene matches. The CDR3 runs to 13 residues. The germline V gene has CDR1 LNHDA and CDR2 SQIVND (reference sequence). CDR3 bases: TGTGCCAGTAGCGGACTAGCGGGAGGGGAGCTGTTTTTT. Its translation: CASSGLAGGELFF.

This clonotype was observed once. Here the CDR3 DNA reads TGTGCCTGGAGTGTAGGCCAGCCGGTTTACGAGCAGTACTTC. Translated, it gives CAWSVGQPVYEQYF. The J gene is TRBJ2-7, the V gene TRBV30; D is uncertain. CDR1 is GTSNPN, CDR2 SVGIG, per germline (reference sequence). V lost 0 bases to trimming and J lost 4 bases, with 13 bases between them. The CDR3 extends over 14 amino acids.

This chain uses TRBV4-3 with TRBJ2-1; D unclear. The CDR3 spans 15 residues. Trimming shortened V by 0 bases and J by 3 bases, and 9 bases separated the two germline ends. Germline V lookup: CDR1 LGHNA, CDR2 YSLEER. The CDR3 region has the DNA TGCGCCAGCAGCCAAGACCACTCAAGCTACAATGAGCAGTTCTTC. Translated: CASSQDHSSYNEQFF.

The chain combines TRBV13 with TRBJ2-5, with 7 positions matching TRBD1. V gave up 5 bases and J gave up 4 bases; unmatched junction bases: 1. The CDR3 loop spans 12 amino acids. Germline V gene sequence: CDR1 PRHDT, CDR2 FYEKMQ (reference sequence). The DNA for the CDR3 is TGTGCCAGCAGCCGACAGGGAGAGACCCAGTACTTC. Its protein is CASSRQGETQYF.

The rearrangement joins TRBV10-2 to TRBJ2-1; 10 bases align to TRBD2. The CDR3 sequence is 14 residues long. Germline CDR1 WSHSY, CDR2 SAAADI. The V gene end was trimmed by 5 bases and the J gene end by 2 bases; junction bases not matched to a gene: 0. CDR3 protein: CASSSGGAYNEQFF. The CDR3 region has the DNA TGCGCCAGCAGTAGCGGGGGGGCCTACAATGAGCAGTTCTTC.

The chain couples TRBV11-2 to TRBJ2-2; D is unclear. The germline V and J ends were trimmed by 2 bases and 10 bases, with 8 bases remaining between them. The CDR3 contains 12 residues. Germline V gene data show CDR1 as SGHAT and CDR2 as FQNNGV. The CDR3 coding sequence is TGTGCCAGCAGCTTATCTGGGGTGGAGCTGTTTTTT. This gives the protein CASSLSGVELFF. The full variable domain, in which reference TRBV11-2 and TRBJ2-2 provide the parts outside the CDR3, is EAGVAQSPRYKIIEKRQSVAFWCNPISGHATLYWYQQILGQGPKLLIQFQNNGVVDDSQLPKDRFSAERLKGVDSTLKIQPAKLEDSAVYLCASSLSGVELFFGEGSRLTVL.

The rearrangement links TRBV7-9 to TRBJ1-4; 7 bases map to TRBD1. The CDR3 contains 16 residues. CDR1 is SEHNR, CDR2 FQNEAQ, per germline (reference sequence). V gave up 5 bases and J gave up 3 bases; unmatched junction bases: 9. The CDR3 spells CASSQGGSGANEKLFF. As DNA, the CDR3 is TGTGCCAGCAGCCAGGGGGGGTCGGGTGCTAATGAAAAACTGTTTTTT.

This chain links TRBV19 with TRBJ1-3; D not resolved. Germline lookup yields CDR1 LNHDA and CDR2 SQIVND (reference sequence). V gave up 3 bases and J gave up 8 bases, with 11 bases separating them. CDR3 size: 13 residues. CDR3 in DNA: TGTGCCAGTAGTATTTCTCCTTGGGACACCATATATTTT. Translated, it gives CASSISPWDTIYF.

The rearrangement uses TRBV7-2 and TRBJ1-1; D call uncertain. CDR1 is SGHTA, CDR2 FQGNSA, per germline. The CDR3 length is 13 residues. Trimming pared 3 bases from V and 3 bases from J, leaving 8 bases between. The CDR3 loop is CASSFLEHTEAFF. CDR3 bases: TGTGCCAGCAGCTTTTTAGAACACACTGAAGCTTTCTTT.

The chain combines TRBV27 with TRBJ2-7, with TRBD2 as a possible D gene (5 bases). Trimming shortened V by 8 bases and J by 2 bases, and 16 bases separated the two germline ends. Germline lookup yields CDR1 MNHEY and CDR2 SMNVEV (reference sequence). The CDR3 covers 14 residues. The CDR3 sequence is CASAWSSGTYEQYF. DNA of the CDR3: TGTGCCAGCGCCTGGTCAAGCGGAACCTACGAGCAGTACTTC.

J is TRBJ1-4 and V is TRBV25-1; D is uncertain. Germline values: CDR1 MGHDK, CDR2 SYGVNS. V lost 6 bases to trimming and J lost 7 bases, with 9 bases between them. The CDR3 loop spans 12 amino acids. The CDR3 loop reads CASSAGFEKLFF. DNA for the CDR3: TGTGCCAGCAGCGCGGGGTTTGAAAAACTGTTTTTT.

The chain couples TRBV12-3 or TRBV12-4 to TRBJ1-1; D is uncertain. The length of the CDR3 is 13 residues. V lost 3 bases, J lost 1 base, and 6 bases lay in between. The CDR3 reads CASSFRPNTEAFF. Here the CDR3 DNA reads TGTGCCAGCAGTTTTCGCCCGAACACTGAAGCTTTCTTT.

The gene calls are TRBV28 and TRBJ2-1; D unresolved. From germline, CDR1 is MDHEN and CDR2 SYDVKM. This CDR3 has 14 amino acids. V dropped 4 bases and J dropped 0 bases, with 7 bases sitting between them. The CDR3 DNA reads TGTGCCAGCAGTTCCCCCAGCTCCTACAATGAGCAGTTCTTC. Translation gives CASSSPSSYNEQFF.

The chain recombines TRBV6-5 with TRBJ1-5; 8 bases align to TRBD1. The ends lost 6 bases at V and 5 bases at J; junction bases unmatched: 6. The CDR3 has 14 amino acids. The germline CDR1 and CDR2 sequences are MNHEY and SVGAGI. CDR3 coding DNA: TGTGCCAGCAGGGACGGGACAGGTGATCAGCCCCAGCATTTT. This translates into CASRDGTGDQPQHF.

As DNA, the CDR3 is TGTGCCAAAGGGACGAAGGAGGCTTTCTTT. Its translation: CAKGTKEAFF. The J gene is TRBJ1-1, the V gene TRBV30, with D perhaps matching TRBD1 (5 bases). CDR3 size: 10 residues. Trimming cost V 8 bases and J 11 bases, with 15 bases left between them. CDR1 GTSNPN and CDR2 SVGIG come from the germline V gene (reference sequence).

This clonotype was seen just once. The V and J genes are TRBV3-1 and TRBJ2-1, with TRBD1 identical over 7 bases. Germline CDR1 reads LGHDT; CDR2 reads YNNKEL (reference sequence). V shed 0 bases, J shed 6 bases, and the junction held 5 bases outside the gene matches. This CDR3 spans 15 amino acids. CDR3 loop: CASSQDLSGGNEQFF. The CDR3, as DNA: TGTGCCAGCAGCCAAGATCTTTCAGGGGGCAATGAGCAGTTCTTC.

J is TRBJ2-7 and V is TRBV20-1, with D tentatively TRBD1 (5 bases). V lost 6 bases and J lost 2, with 17 bases in between. The CDR3 spans 14 residues. Germline V CDR1 and CDR2: DFQATT, SNEGSKA (reference sequence). The CDR3 region is CSANAYRSTYEQYF. The CDR3 nucleotides read TGCAGTGCAAATGCTTACAGGTCCACCTACGAGCAGTACTTC.

This clonotype was observed a single time. The CDR3 spells CASTDLRDRRKTDNYGYTF. In DNA, the CDR3 is TGTGCCAGCACCGACCTGCGGGACAGGCGGAAAACTGATAACTATGGCTACACCTTC. The V gene is TRBV6-2 or TRBV6-3, the J gene TRBJ1-2, with TRBD1 identical over 8 bases. Germline-derived CDR1 and CDR2 are MNHEY and SVGEGT. V lost 7 bases to trimming and J lost 1 base; unmatched junction nucleotides: 20. There are 19 residues in the CDR3.